One sample yielded the 15 T cell receptor beta chains listed below, sequenced in a study of memory B cells and T cells in multiple sclerosis. Using immunoSEQ multiplex PCR, the repertoire was profiled, and TCRdb retains in-frame clones only, with some absent. Of 9,500 to 15,000 clones detected, roughly 86% appear once; the ten largest clones hold about 2.8%. Antigen specificity for these receptors is unknown. After stimulus-free culture, autoproliferating CFSE-dim and non-proliferating CFSE-high T cells were sequenced separately. Replicate wells were pooled after 6 to 8 days of stimulus-free culture of some 50 million CFSE-labeled PBMCs. Sequenced material: PBMCs from blood kept in culture. The receptors here all came from a human donor with multiple sclerosis.

The chain recombines TRBV7-9 with TRBJ2-3; D uncertain. The CDR3 consists of 14 residues. The ends were cut back, 1 base at V and 0 bases at J, with 5 bases in the middle. Germline loops: CDR1 SEHNR, CDR2 FQNEAQ (reference sequence). CDR3 protein: CASSLEGSTDTQYF. The CDR3, as DNA: TGTGCCAGCAGCTTAGAGGGCAGCACAGATACGCAGTATTTT.

This clone has a handful of counts. The rearrangement joins TRBV7-9 to TRBJ2-1, with 8 bases fitting TRBD2. The junction had 8 bases not matched to a gene; V was cut back by 1 base and J by 9 bases. Germline V gene data show CDR1 as SEHNR and CDR2 as FQNEAQ (reference sequence). The CDR3 totals 15 residues. CDR3 loop: CASSLGTSGGGEQFF. The CDR3 DNA is TGTGCCAGCAGCTTAGGTACTAGCGGAGGGGGTGAGCAGTTCTTC.

This clone was seen just once. CDR3 sequence: CASSKKEGQPQHF. DNA for the CDR3: TGTGCCAGCAGCAAAAAAGAGGGGCAGCCCCAGCATTTT. V usage is TRBV21-1 and J usage is TRBJ1-5. TRBV21-1 is described as a pseudogene. The length of the CDR3 is 13 residues.

This chain uses TRBV5-1 with TRBJ2-7, with TRBD2 matching 10 bases. Germline V gives CDR1 SGHRS, CDR2 YFSETQ. The CDR3 has 15 amino acids. J was trimmed by 2 bases and V by 4 bases; bases with no gene match: 6. Written as DNA, the CDR3 is TGCGCCAGCAGCATAGCGGGAGGACGACCCTACGAGCAGTACTTC. Translated: CASSIAGGRPYEQYF.

The chain joins TRBV5-1 to TRBJ2-3; maybe TRBD1 (5 bases). CDR3 size: 14 residues. Germline V gene data show CDR1 as SGHRS and CDR2 as YFSETQ. V shed 1 base and J shed 1 base, with 7 bases lying between them. This CDR3 is CASSLWGRTDTQYF. CDR3 bases: TGCGCCAGCAGCTTGTGGGGCCGCACAGATACGCAGTATTTT.

J is TRBJ2-7 and V is TRBV6-1; maybe TRBD2 (7 bases). With 6 bases removed from V and 0 bases from J, the gap between germline ends came to 15 bases. This CDR3 has 15 residues. Germline assignment: CDR1 MNHNS and CDR2 SASEGT. CDR3 DNA sequence: TGTGCCAGCAGCCTGGAAGGGGGGGGCTCCTACGAGCAGTACTTC. It codes for CASSLEGGGSYEQYF.

This chain connects TRBV11-3 to TRBJ1-3, with D possibly matching TRBD1 (5 bases). With 5 bases removed from V and 0 bases from J, the gap between germline ends came to 11 bases. Looked up from germline, CDR1 is SGHNT and CDR2 is YENEEA. The CDR3 is made up of 15 amino acids. The CDR3 DNA sequence: TGTGCCAGCAGCGCGGGACTCAGCTCTGGAAACACCATATATTTT. Its translation: CASSAGLSSGNTIYF.

The chain is built from TRBV6-5 and TRBJ1-2; 7 bases align to TRBD1. This CDR3 has 15 amino acids. Per the germline V gene, CDR1 is MNHEY and CDR2 is SVGAGI. V lost 4 bases to trimming and J lost 2 bases; unmatched junction nucleotides: 7. The CDR3 loop is CASSSQPGQNYGYTF. CDR3 coding DNA: TGTGCCAGCAGTTCGCAGCCGGGACAGAACTATGGCTACACCTTC.

The chain employs TRBV5-1 and TRBJ1-1; no definite D call. The CDR3 length is 14 residues. Per germline, CDR1 SGHRS and CDR2 YFSETQ. V lost 0 bases, J lost 0 bases, and 6 bases lay in between. CDR3 sequence (DNA): TGCGCCAGCAGCTTGGCCAGACTGAACACTGAAGCTTTCTTT. It translates to CASSLARLNTEAFF.

The rearrangement uses TRBV5-6 and TRBJ2-6, with 7 bases lining up with TRBD1. Trimming at V came to 2 bases and at J to 0 bases, leaving 11 bases not matched to a gene. From germline, CDR1 is SGHDT and CDR2 YYEEEE. The CDR3 sequence is 19 residues long. In DNA, the CDR3 is TGTGCCAGCAGCTTACAGATGAGGGACAGACTCTCTGGGGCCAACGTCCTGACTTTC. Translating it yields CASSLQMRDRLSGANVLTF.

The chain combines TRBV10-3 with TRBJ1-1; D remains unclear. The germline V gene encodes CDR1 ENHRY and CDR2 SYGVKD. The CDR3 consists of 16 residues. V was trimmed by 0 bases and J by 1 base, leaving 12 bases between them. For the CDR3, the DNA is TGTGCCATCAGTGAGTCGGAGGTCAATGGGAACACTGAAGCTTTCTTT. This translates into CAISESEVNGNTEAFF.

The CDR3 loop is CSGGTGITGELFF. DNA of the CDR3: TGCAGCGGAGGGACAGGGATTACCGGGGAGCTGTTTTTT. The rearrangement uses TRBV29-1 and TRBJ2-2, with TRBD1 matching 9 bases. The CDR3 spans 13 residues. CDR1 is SQVTM, CDR2 ANQGSEA, per germline. V dropped 7 bases and J dropped 5; count of bases not matched to a gene: 5.

The chain combines TRBV6-6 with TRBJ2-7; tentative D call: TRBD1 (5 bases). V lost 6 bases and J 0 bases, leaving 9 bases between the germline ends. The germline V gene has CDR1 MNHNY and CDR2 SVGAGI (reference sequence). The CDR3 loop spans 13 amino acids. CDR3 bases: TGTGCCAGCAGAACGGACAACTCCTACGAGCAGTACTTC. This codes for CASRTDNSYEQYF.

The rearrangement links TRBV27 to TRBJ2-6; D is unclear. The CDR3 covers 19 residues. The V end lost 5 bases, the J end lost 1 base, and 21 bases lay between the germline ends. Germline V gene lookup returns CDR1 MNHEY and CDR2 SMNVEV (reference sequence). The CDR3 region has the DNA TGTGCCAGCAGTCGAGCTTCATCCCTTCCCTTTTCTGGGGCCAACGTCCTGACTTTC. Its translation: CASSRASSLPFSGANVLTF. The full variable domain, rest sourced from reference TRBV27 and TRBJ2-6, is EAQVTQNPRYLITVTGKKLTVTCSQNMNHEYMSWYRQDPGLGLRQIYYSMNVEVTDKGDVPEGYKVSRKEKRNFPLILESPSPNQTSLYFCASSRASSLPFSGANVLTFGAGSRLTVL.

The chain employs TRBV11-2 and TRBJ2-7; D unclear. The germline V gene encodes CDR1 SGHAT and CDR2 FQNNGV. The CDR3 has 11 residues. V dropped 5 bases and J dropped 5 bases, with 7 bases sitting between them. The CDR3 DNA follows: TGTGCCAGCAGCGATTGGGACGAGCAGTACTTC. Translated, it gives CASSDWDEQYF.